This T cell receptor (beta chain) was profiled in a study of shared clonotypes between healthy human individuals. Trimming took 6 bases from V and 6 from J, leaving 16 bases between them. The CDR3 length is 14 residues. Germline values: CDR1 MNHNS, CDR2 SASEGT. Sequencing used immunoSEQ multiplex PCR; TCRdb keeps in-frame clones, though not all of them. The data contain around 1.6 million clones, approximately 98% of them singletons. The sequence derives from a man in his thirties or forties in good health. V is TRBV6-1 and J is TRBJ2-3; D is perhaps TRBD1 (5 bases). The sample taken for sequencing was naive CD4+ T cells sorted from blood. As to subset: CD45RA+ positively selected. CDR3 sequence (DNA): TGTGCCAGCAGGTCAGGCGGTCCAGGGGATACGCAGTATTTT. Amino acids: CASRSGGPGDTQYF.